This section outlines one TCR beta chain sequence together with its context. The sample comes from a study of T cell repertoires in cytomegalovirus infection. TCRdb passed the reads through MiXCR, listing each CDR3 protein once. Of around 350,000 distinct CDR3 sequences in the sample, roughly 18% were seen once. The CDR3 is 13 amino acids. The germline gives CDR1 SQVTM, CDR2 ANQGSEA. Trimming removed 5 bases at V and 1 base at J, with 11 bases between. The sample consisted of PBMCs. V usage is TRBV29-1 and J usage is TRBJ1-1; tentatively, D is TRBD1 (5 bases). The TCR sequence derives from a human donor in good health (CMV status not recorded). Some clones in this sample may be carry-over from other donors' samples. CDR3: CSVPRQQNTEAFF. The DNA for the CDR3 is TGCAGCGTTCCCAGACAGCAGAACACTGAAGCTTTCTTT.